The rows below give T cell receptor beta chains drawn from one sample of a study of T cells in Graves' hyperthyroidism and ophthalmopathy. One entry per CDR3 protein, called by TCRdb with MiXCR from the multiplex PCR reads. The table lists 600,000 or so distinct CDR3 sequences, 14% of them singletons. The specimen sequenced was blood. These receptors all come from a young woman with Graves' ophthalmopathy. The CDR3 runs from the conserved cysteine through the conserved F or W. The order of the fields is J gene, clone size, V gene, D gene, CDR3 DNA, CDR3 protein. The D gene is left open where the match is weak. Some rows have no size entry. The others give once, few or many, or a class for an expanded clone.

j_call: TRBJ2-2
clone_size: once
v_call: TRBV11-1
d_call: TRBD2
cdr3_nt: TGTGCCAGCAGCCCCGGGCTAGCGGGAGGATATAACGGGGAGCTGTTTTTT
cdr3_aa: CASSPGLAGGYNGELFF

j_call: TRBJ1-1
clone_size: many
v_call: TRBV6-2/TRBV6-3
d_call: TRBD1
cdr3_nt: TGTGCCAGCAGTTATCACGACAGGGGATCAGCTTTCTTT
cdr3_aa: CASSYHDRGSAFF

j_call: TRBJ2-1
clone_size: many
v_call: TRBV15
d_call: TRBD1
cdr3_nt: TGTGCCACCAGCAGTGGACAGGGCAGCTCCTACAATGAGCAGTTCTTC
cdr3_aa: CATSSGQGSSYNEQFF

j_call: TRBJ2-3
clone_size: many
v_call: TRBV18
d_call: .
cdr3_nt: TGTGCCAGCGCCCCCATATCCGGCACAGATACGCAGTATTTT
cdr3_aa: CASAPISGTDTQYF

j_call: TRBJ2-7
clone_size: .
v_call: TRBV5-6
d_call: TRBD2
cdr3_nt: TGTGCCAGCAGCAGGGGACTAGCGGGAATCAACGAGCAGTACTTC
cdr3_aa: CASSRGLAGINEQYF

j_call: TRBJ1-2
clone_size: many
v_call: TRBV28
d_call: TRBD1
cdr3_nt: TGTGCCAGCAGTCTCCCCCCCGGACAGGGGAGGAATGGCTACACCTTC
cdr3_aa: CASSLPPGQGRNGYTF

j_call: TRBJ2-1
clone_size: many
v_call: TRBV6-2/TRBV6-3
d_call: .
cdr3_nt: TGTGCCAGCAGTTACTCTTTCGGGAGTTCCTACAATGAGCAGTTCTTC
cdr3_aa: CASSYSFGSSYNEQFF

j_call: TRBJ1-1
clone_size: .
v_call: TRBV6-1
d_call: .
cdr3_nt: TGTGCCAGCAGCCCGGGTCCCTCTTACACTGAAGCTTTCTTT
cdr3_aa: CASSPGPSYTEAFF

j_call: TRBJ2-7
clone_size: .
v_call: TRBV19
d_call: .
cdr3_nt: TGTGCCAGTAGTCCCCAGACAGGCTACGAGCAGTACTTC
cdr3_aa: CASSPQTGYEQYF

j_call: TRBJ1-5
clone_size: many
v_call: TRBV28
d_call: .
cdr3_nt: TGTGCCAGCAGTTTGCTCCAGGGTAACAATCAGCCCCAGCATTTT
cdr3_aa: CASSLLQGNNQPQHF

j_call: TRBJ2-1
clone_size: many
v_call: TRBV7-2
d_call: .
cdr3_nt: TGCGCCAGCAGCCTCCGGCTAGAGAGTGGGAATGAGCAGTTCTTC
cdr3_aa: CASSLRLESGNEQFF

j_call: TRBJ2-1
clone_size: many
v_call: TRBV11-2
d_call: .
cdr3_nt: TGTGCCAGCAGCACCCGGGACCGGCAGTTCTTC
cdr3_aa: CASSTRDRQFF

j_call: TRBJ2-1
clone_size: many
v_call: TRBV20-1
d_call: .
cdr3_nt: TGCAGTGCTAGAGATCAGGGGGGGCTAGGGGCCTACAATGAGCAGTTCTTC
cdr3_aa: CSARDQGGLGAYNEQFF